This TCR beta chain was captured by sequencing in a study of shared clonotypes between healthy human individuals. Tens of thousands of T cell genomes, or roughly 180 ng DNA, went into the sorted-subset replicate PCRs. Repertoires were generated with immunoSEQ multiplex PCR, while TCRdb's copy carries only in-frame clones and drops some. The sample carries 1,500,000 or so clones, roughly 98.5% recorded once. The CDR3 has 15 amino acids. J gave up 4 bases and V 1 base, and 4 bases lay outside the gene matches. Germline V gene data show CDR1 as SGHNT and CDR2 as YENEEA. Sequencing was performed on naive CD4+ T cells sorted from blood. Stated subset: CD45RA+ positively selected. The chain recombines TRBV11-3 with TRBJ2-1; 7 nucleotides align to TRBD2. This TCR was recovered from a man under 40 in good health. The CDR3 spells CASSLVPSGYNEQFF. CDR3 sequence (DNA): TGTGCCAGCAGCTTAGTTCCTAGCGGATACAATGAGCAGTTCTTC.